This is a list of T cell receptor beta chains from one sample in a study of shared clonotypes between healthy human individuals. Libraries were prepared by immunoSEQ multiplex PCR; TCRdb keeps only in-frame clonotypes and omits some of them. This sample has fewer than 400,000 clones, with around 72% found just once. Specimen: memory CD4+ T cells sorted from blood. These receptors came from a man aged 25 to 40 in good health. Each CDR3 is given with its conserved first and last residue. Fields, in order: clone size, V gene, D gene, J gene, CDR3 DNA, CDR3 protein. The D gene is left open where the match is weak. The listing skips clone size in some rows; elsewhere it reads once, few, many or a size class.

>.|TRBV19|.|TRBJ1-5
TGTGCCAGTAGTATCGGCCTTAGCAATCAGCCCCAGCATTTT
CASSIGLSNQPQHF
>.|TRBV7-8|TRBD1|TRBJ2-5
TGTGCCACTACCCTAACCCAGGGGGTCTTAAGTGGAGAGACCCAGTACTTC
CATTLTQGVLSGETQYF
>.|TRBV11-3|.|TRBJ1-1
TGTGCCAGCACCCTGGGCAGGGCGAACACTGAAGCTTTCTTT
CASTLGRANTEAFF
>.|TRBV28|.|TRBJ2-5
TGTGCCAGCAGGGGCTCCGGGCATCAAGAGACCCAGTACTTC
CASRGSGHQETQYF
>.|TRBV7-9|.|TRBJ2-1
TGTGCCAGCAGCTTAGCGCGGGCAGGGTTGCAGTTCTTC
CASSLARAGLQFF
>.|TRBV25-1|.|TRBJ2-7
TGTGCCAGCAGTGCGGGACCATCCTACGAGCAGTACTTC
CASSAGPSYEQYF
>.|TRBV5-1|TRBD1|TRBJ1-4
TGCGCCAGCAGCTCATCCGGGACAGGGAACGAAAAACTGTTTTTT
CASSSSGTGNEKLFF
>.|TRBV5-4|TRBD2|TRBJ2-3
TGTGCCAGCAGTTATGGACTAGCGGTCACAGATACGCAGTATTTT
CASSYGLAVTDTQYF
>.|TRBV6-5|.|TRBJ2-3
TGTGCCAGCAGTGGGGACTTCTACACAGATACGCAGTATTTT
CASSGDFYTDTQYF
>.|TRBV29-1|TRBD2|TRBJ2-3
TGCAGCGTTGAACTAGCGGGAGGAGATACGCAGTATTTT
CSVELAGGDTQYF
>.|TRBV19|.|TRBJ1-5
TGTGCCAGTAGTATATCTGGGGGAGGATGGAATCAGCCCCAGCATTTT
CASSISGGGWNQPQHF
>.|TRBV11-3|.|TRBJ2-1
TGTGCCAGCAGCTTAGGGAGCGAGCAGTTCTTC
CASSLGSEQFF
>.|TRBV5-1|.|TRBJ2-5
TGCGCCAGCAGCTTGCAGGGCGGGGAAGAGACCCAGTACTTC
CASSLQGGEETQYF
>.|TRBV6-5|.|TRBJ2-5
TGTGCCAGCAGTTCCGGCCCGCCAGCACGAGAGACCCAGTACTTC
CASSSGPPARETQYF
>few|TRBV15|.|TRBJ2-5
TGTGCCACCAGCAGAGCAGAAATCCAAGAGACCCAGTACTTC
CATSRAEIQETQYF
>few|TRBV5-1|.|TRBJ2-1
TGCGCCAGCAGGTCAGGGGATCGACTCTACAATGAGCAGTTCTTC
CASRSGDRLYNEQFF
>.|TRBV2|.|TRBJ1-5
TGTGCCAGCAGCGTAGACAGCTATAGCAATCAGCCCCAGCATTTT
CASSVDSYSNQPQHF
>few|TRBV11-2|TRBD1|TRBJ2-7
TGTGCCAGCAGCTCATCGGGACAGACAACCTACGAGCAGTACTTC
CASSSSGQTTYEQYF
>.|TRBV28|TRBD1|TRBJ2-3
TGTGCCAGCACCCCTTCCGGGCAGGGGGCCACAGATACGCAGTATTTT
CASTPSGQGATDTQYF
>.|TRBV7-8|TRBD2|TRBJ2-5
TGTGCCAGCAGCCCCGGACTAGCGGGAGGGACAAGGGGGGAGACCCAGTACTTC
CASSPGLAGGTRGETQYF
>.|TRBV9|TRBD2|TRBJ2-3
TGTGCCAGCAGCCAGGGACTAGCGGGAGTGTCGAAAGATATGCAGTATTTT
CASSQGLAGVSKDMQYF
>once|TRBV7-2|TRBD1|TRBJ1-3
TGTGCCAGCAGCTTAGATCCGACAGGGGGTAAGGAATTT
CASSLDPTGGKEF
>.|TRBV9|.|TRBJ2-2
TGTGCCAGCAGCTCCCGCCAGGGCGGGGAGCTGTTTTTT
CASSSRQGGELFF
>.|TRBV30|.|TRBJ2-2
TGTGCCTGGAGTGTAGACATTATCACCGGGGAGCTGTTTTTT
CAWSVDIITGELFF
>.|TRBV29-1|TRBD2|TRBJ2-2
TGCAGCGTTGAAGTAAGAAACCCCTCTCCCCCAGCGGGAGGGCCGAACACCGGGGAGCTGTTTTTT
CSVEVRNPSPPAGGPNTGELFF
>.|TRBV4-1|.|TRBJ2-7
TGCGCCAGCAGCCAACCCCCACAGGGAGTCTACGAGCAGTACTTC
CASSQPPQGVYEQYF
>few|TRBV19|.|TRBJ2-6
TGTGCCAGTAGTATACCCCGCGGGGATGGGGCCAACGTCCTGACTTTC
CASSIPRGDGANVLTF
>few|TRBV19|.|TRBJ2-3
TGTGCCAGTAGTATACGACAGGGAGGGAGAGATACGCAGTATTTT
CASSIRQGGRDTQYF
>.|TRBV5-1|.|TRBJ2-1
TGCGCCAGCAGCTTGGGGGGAAGTACATACAATGAGCAGTTCTTC
CASSLGGSTYNEQFF
>.|TRBV2|TRBD2|TRBJ2-5
TGTGCCAGCAGTATCCGACTAGCTGCGGGAGCACACGAGACCCAGTACTTC
CASSIRLAAGAHETQYF
>.|TRBV4-2|.|TRBJ2-7
TGTGCCAGCAGCCAAGATGTAGGGGGGCTTGAGCAGTACTTC
CASSQDVGGLEQYF
>.|TRBV15|.|TRBJ1-2
TGTGCCACCAGCAGAGAACGGGATGTGCAGCATGGCTACACCTTC
CATSRERDVQHGYTF
>.|TRBV18|.|TRBJ1-1
TGTGCCAGCTCAGGGGAATTAGGGAACACTGAAGCTTTCTTT
CASSGELGNTEAFF
>.|TRBV19|TRBD2|TRBJ2-7
TGTGCCAGTAGTCCGACCGGGACTAACTACGAGCAGTACTTC
CASSPTGTNYEQYF
>.|TRBV7-2|TRBD2|TRBJ2-5
TGTGCCAGCAGCTCCGCATGGGGGGGAGAGACCCAGTACTTC
CASSSAWGGETQYF
>.|TRBV5-4|TRBD2|TRBJ2-5
TGTGCCAGCAGCCCAGGGACTAGGCCGAAAGAGACCCAGTACTTC
CASSPGTRPKETQYF
>.|TRBV6-8|.|TRBJ2-7
TGTGCCACCCCAAGACCTGAGATTGGGGGGAACCACGAGCAGTACTTC
CATPRPEIGGNHEQYF
>few|TRBV30|.|TRBJ2-3
TGTGCCTGGGAACGGGGAAGTTTCACAGATACGCAGTATTTT
CAWERGSFTDTQYF
>.|TRBV5-1|.|TRBJ2-1
TGCGCCAGCAGCACCCGACTTGACAATGAGCAGTTCTTC
CASSTRLDNEQFF
>once|TRBV27|TRBD1|TRBJ1-5
TGTGCCACCAGAAGACAGGGGGCTGCGGGTCAGCCCCAGCATTTT
CATRRQGAAGQPQHF
>.|TRBV5-1|.|TRBJ1-1
TGCGCCAGCAGCCGAACGTTACATGCCTTTAAGAGCTCGGCTTTCTTT
CASSRTLHAFKSSAFF
>.|TRBV29-1|TRBD1|TRBJ1-2
TGCAGCGCGCGACAGGGGTCGACATATGGCTACACCTTC
CSARQGSTYGYTF
>.|TRBV5-6|.|TRBJ2-5
TGTGCCAGCAGCTTGCGTGTTCGGGATGTACAAGAGACCCAGTACTTC
CASSLRVRDVQETQYF
>.|TRBV5-1|.|TRBJ2-7
TGCGCCAGCAGCATTACGCAAACCAGCTCCTACGAGCAGTACTTC
CASSITQTSSYEQYF
>.|TRBV5-1|.|TRBJ1-1
TGCGCCAGCAAACAGGACCCCATGAACACTGAAGCTTTCTTT
CASKQDPMNTEAFF
>.|TRBV18|.|TRBJ1-1
TGTGCCAGCTCACGAAATTCAATGGGGGAGGCGGGTGAAGCTTTCTTT
CASSRNSMGEAGEAFF
>.|TRBV5-5|.|TRBJ2-7
TGTGCCAGCAGCTTGCGCGCAGGGAGCTCCTACGAGCAGTACTTC
CASSLRAGSSYEQYF
>few|TRBV29-1|.|TRBJ1-4
TGCAGCGTGTCTGCGTTGGGGCCGGGCGAAAAACTGTTTTTT
CSVSALGPGEKLFF
>.|TRBV27|.|TRBJ1-3
TGTGCCAGCAGTCCCTCTCAGGGAAGGGCCGGAAACACCATATATTTT
CASSPSQGRAGNTIYF
>.|TRBV10-1|TRBD2|TRBJ2-1
TGCGCCAGCAGTGGAGCGTTAGCGGGAGGGTTAATCCATGAGCAGTTCTTC
CASSGALAGGLIHEQFF
>.|TRBV30|TRBD2|TRBJ2-7
TGTGCCACAACCTCCCGGACTAGCGGATACGAGCAGTACTTC
CATTSRTSGYEQYF
>.|TRBV5-1|.|TRBJ2-7
TGCGCCAGCAGCTTGGCCTCTATAGGGATGTACGAGCAGTACTTC
CASSLASIGMYEQYF
>.|TRBV7-6|TRBD1|TRBJ2-1
TGTGCCAGCAGTCGCACAGGGGACGAGAGGTGGCAGTTCTTC
CASSRTGDERWQFF
>.|TRBV10-3|TRBD2|TRBJ2-5
TGTGCCATCAGAAGCGGGAGTTCGGAGACCCAGTACTTC
CAIRSGSSETQYF
>.|TRBV18|.|TRBJ2-5
TGTGCCAGCTCGCCAATAACCGGAGGGACAAAAGAGACCCAGTACTTC
CASSPITGGTKETQYF
>.|TRBV2|.|TRBJ2-3
TGTGCCAGCAGTCCAAGAGATACGCAGTATTTT
CASSPRDTQYF